Listed below are T cell receptor beta chains from one sample, sequenced in a study of T cell changes during pregnancy in multiple sclerosis. Sequencing was performed with immunoSEQ multiplex PCR; in TCRdb, only in-frame clones are kept and a portion is missing. The sample shows 81,000 or so clones, about nine tenths of them seen only once. Sequencing was performed on PBMCs, taken in the first trimester of pregnancy. Receptors originate from a female donor in good health, serving as a control in a pregnancy study. Some clones in this sample may be carry-over from other donors' samples. Both conserved end residues are part of each CDR3. The order of the fields is clone size, J gene, D gene, V gene, CDR3 protein, CDR3 DNA. The D gene is left open where the match is weak. Some rows mark clone size as missing; the rest say once, few, many or name a class of expanded clone.

abundance: .; j_gene: TRBJ1-2; d_gene: .; v_gene: TRBV2; CDR3aa: CASRRTGNNYGYTF; CDR3nt: TGTGCCAGCAGGAGGACCGGGAACAACTATGGCTACACCTTC
abundance: .; j_gene: TRBJ2-7; d_gene: .; v_gene: TRBV9; CDR3aa: CASSPRQASDSYEQYF; CDR3nt: TGTGCCAGCAGCCCCCGTCAGGCTAGCGACTCCTACGAGCAGTACTTC
abundance: once; j_gene: TRBJ1-1; d_gene: .; v_gene: TRBV5-4; CDR3aa: CASSQPSTSRAAFF; CDR3nt: TGTGCCAGCAGCCAACCCTCAACCAGCAGGGCGGCTTTCTTT
abundance: .; j_gene: TRBJ1-2; d_gene: .; v_gene: TRBV28; CDR3aa: CASSLRGRGLTSNYGYTF; CDR3nt: TGTGCCAGCAGTTTAAGGGGGAGGGGCCTGACTTCTAACTATGGCTACACCTTC
abundance: .; j_gene: TRBJ1-2; d_gene: .; v_gene: TRBV18; CDR3aa: CASSPIDGYTF; CDR3nt: TGTGCCAGCTCACCAATCGATGGCTACACCTTC
abundance: .; j_gene: TRBJ2-3; d_gene: .; v_gene: TRBV4-1; CDR3aa: CASSLQRSSTDTQYF; CDR3nt: TGCGCCAGCAGTCTTCAGCGGAGTAGCACAGATACGCAGTATTTT
abundance: .; j_gene: TRBJ1-5; d_gene: .; v_gene: TRBV28; CDR3aa: CASSLRGHNQPQHF; CDR3nt: TGTGCCAGCAGTTTAAGGGGACACAATCAGCCCCAGCATTTT
abundance: once; j_gene: TRBJ1-6; d_gene: TRBD1; v_gene: TRBV28; CDR3aa: CASSPLSQGANSPLHF; CDR3nt: TGTGCCAGCAGTCCCTTATCCCAGGGGGCGAATTCACCCCTCCACTTT
abundance: .; j_gene: TRBJ1-4; d_gene: TRBD1; v_gene: TRBV5-8; CDR3aa: CASSQRTGAKKLFF; CDR3nt: TGTGCCAGCAGCCAGCGGACAGGGGCTAAAAAACTGTTTTTT
abundance: .; j_gene: TRBJ2-5; d_gene: TRBD1; v_gene: TRBV18; CDR3aa: CASSPQGAWETQYF; CDR3nt: TGTGCCAGCTCACCACAGGGGGCGTGGGAGACCCAGTACTTC
abundance: .; j_gene: TRBJ1-1; d_gene: .; v_gene: TRBV2; CDR3aa: CASVGGNKNTEAFF; CDR3nt: TGTGCCAGCGTGGGGGGGAACAAGAACACTGAAGCTTTCTTT
abundance: .; j_gene: TRBJ1-5; d_gene: .; v_gene: TRBV7-2; CDR3aa: CASSFSGTTLQPQHF; CDR3nt: TGTGCCAGCAGCTTTTCCGGGACAACTCTTCAGCCCCAGCATTTT
abundance: .; j_gene: TRBJ1-1; d_gene: .; v_gene: TRBV27; CDR3aa: CATGEVPNTEAFF; CDR3nt: TGTGCCACCGGAGAAGTACCGAACACTGAAGCTTTCTTT
abundance: .; j_gene: TRBJ2-2; d_gene: TRBD1; v_gene: TRBV7-2; CDR3aa: CASSLVGQGTGELFF; CDR3nt: TGTGCCAGCAGCTTAGTGGGACAGGGGACCGGGGAGCTGTTTTTT
abundance: .; j_gene: TRBJ1-1; d_gene: .; v_gene: TRBV4-1; CDR3aa: CASITDRGGTEAFF; CDR3nt: TGCGCCAGCATAACCGACCGGGGTGGCACTGAAGCTTTCTTT
abundance: .; j_gene: TRBJ2-3; d_gene: .; v_gene: TRBV28; CDR3aa: CASSLLNADTQYF; CDR3nt: TGTGCCAGCAGTTTACTCAATGCGGATACGCAGTATTTT
abundance: once; j_gene: TRBJ2-7; d_gene: .; v_gene: TRBV28; CDR3aa: CASSFKGYSYEQYF; CDR3nt: TGTGCCAGCAGTTTTAAGGGGTACTCCTACGAGCAGTACTTC
abundance: .; j_gene: TRBJ2-7; d_gene: .; v_gene: TRBV29-1; CDR3aa: CSVVEGYDEQYF; CDR3nt: TGCAGCGTTGTTGAGGGATACGACGAGCAGTACTTC
abundance: .; j_gene: TRBJ2-1; d_gene: .; v_gene: TRBV11-2; CDR3aa: CASSLTWASYNEQFF; CDR3nt: TGTGCCAGCAGCTTAACGTGGGCCTCCTACAATGAGCAGTTCTTC
abundance: few; j_gene: TRBJ2-3; d_gene: .; v_gene: TRBV7-7; CDR3aa: CASSLSESIDTQYF; CDR3nt: TGTGCTAGCAGCTTATCTGAAAGCATTGATACGCAGTATTTT
abundance: once; j_gene: TRBJ2-1; d_gene: TRBD2; v_gene: TRBV5-4; CDR3aa: CASSLAAGRGDRGNNEQFF; CDR3nt: TGTGCCAGCAGCTTGGCGGCGGGGCGGGGGGACCGGGGGAACAATGAGCAGTTCTTC
abundance: .; j_gene: TRBJ2-1; d_gene: TRBD1; v_gene: TRBV19; CDR3aa: CASNDRGLSEQFF; CDR3nt: TGTGCCAGTAATGACAGGGGGCTCTCTGAGCAGTTCTTC
abundance: .; j_gene: TRBJ1-1; d_gene: .; v_gene: TRBV7-2; CDR3aa: CASSLGQANTEAFF; CDR3nt: TGTGCCAGCAGCTTAGGGCAGGCGAACACTGAAGCTTTCTTT
abundance: .; j_gene: TRBJ2-3; d_gene: .; v_gene: TRBV29-1; CDR3aa: CSVAVDSSTDTQYF; CDR3nt: TGCAGCGTTGCCGTGGACAGTAGCACAGATACGCAGTATTTT
abundance: .; j_gene: TRBJ2-1; d_gene: .; v_gene: TRBV19; CDR3aa: CATKGREFHNEQFF; CDR3nt: TGTGCCACGAAAGGCCGGGAGTTTCACAATGAGCAGTTCTTC
abundance: .; j_gene: TRBJ1-1; d_gene: .; v_gene: TRBV2; CDR3aa: CASSVLRMDTEAFF; CDR3nt: TGTGCCAGCAGTGTACTCAGGATGGACACTGAAGCTTTCTTT
abundance: .; j_gene: TRBJ2-1; d_gene: TRBD2; v_gene: TRBV18; CDR3aa: CASSVQRDLGLDEQFF; CDR3nt: TGTGCCAGCTCAGTACAGCGGGACCTGGGTTTAGATGAGCAGTTCTTC
abundance: .; j_gene: TRBJ2-5; d_gene: TRBD1; v_gene: TRBV9; CDR3aa: CASSANWDRGEETQYF; CDR3nt: TGTGCCAGCAGCGCCAATTGGGACAGGGGGGAGGAGACCCAGTACTTC
abundance: once; j_gene: TRBJ2-3; d_gene: TRBD2; v_gene: TRBV27; CDR3aa: CASSFGSSGRDTDTQYF; CDR3nt: TGTGCCAGCAGTTTCGGGTCTAGCGGGCGCGACACAGATACGCAGTATTTT
abundance: once; j_gene: TRBJ2-6; d_gene: .; v_gene: TRBV4-1; CDR3aa: CASSQDGRSGAGANVLTF; CDR3nt: TGCGCCAGCAGCCAAGATGGCAGGTCAGGCGCTGGGGCCAACGTCCTGACTTTC
abundance: .; j_gene: TRBJ2-7; d_gene: TRBD2; v_gene: TRBV28; CDR3aa: CASSPGGSSYEQYF; CDR3nt: TGTGCCAGCTCTCCGGGGGGTAGCTCCTACGAGCAGTACTTC
abundance: .; j_gene: TRBJ2-7; d_gene: TRBD2; v_gene: TRBV4-3; CDR3aa: CASSQDGSGPYEQYF; CDR3nt: TGCGCCAGCAGCCAAGACGGTAGCGGGCCCTACGAGCAGTACTTC
abundance: .; j_gene: TRBJ1-1; d_gene: .; v_gene: TRBV28; CDR3aa: CASSVYRIMNTEAFF; CDR3nt: TGTGCCAGCAGTGTATACAGGATCATGAACACTGAAGCTTTCTTT
abundance: .; j_gene: TRBJ1-5; d_gene: .; v_gene: TRBV7-8; CDR3aa: CASSLDPDSNQPQHF; CDR3nt: TGTGCCAGCAGCTTAGATCCAGATAGCAATCAGCCCCAGCATTTT
abundance: .; j_gene: TRBJ2-5; d_gene: TRBD2; v_gene: TRBV6-5; CDR3aa: CASSYSMWTSKETQYF; CDR3nt: TGTGCCAGCAGTTACTCGATGTGGACTAGCAAGGAGACCCAGTACTTC
abundance: .; j_gene: TRBJ1-2; d_gene: .; v_gene: TRBV5-4; CDR3aa: CASSFPSNYGYTF; CDR3nt: TGTGCCAGCAGCTTCCCCTCTAACTATGGCTACACCTTC
abundance: .; j_gene: TRBJ2-1; d_gene: TRBD2; v_gene: TRBV6-5; CDR3aa: CASSRSGSSYNEQFF; CDR3nt: TGTGCCAGCAGCCGTAGCGGGAGCTCCTACAATGAGCAGTTCTTC
abundance: .; j_gene: TRBJ2-3; d_gene: .; v_gene: TRBV5-6; CDR3aa: CASRRRTDTQYF; CDR3nt: TGTGCCAGCAGACGGAGGACAGATACGCAGTATTTT
abundance: .; j_gene: TRBJ2-2; d_gene: .; v_gene: TRBV6-4; CDR3aa: CASSEGVDTGELFF; CDR3nt: TGTGCCAGCAGCGAAGGGGTGGACACCGGGGAGCTGTTTTTT
abundance: .; j_gene: TRBJ2-5; d_gene: .; v_gene: TRBV5-1; CDR3aa: CASSLNGRGSIGETQYF; CDR3nt: TGCGCCAGCAGCTTGAACGGCAGGGGCTCAATCGGAGAGACCCAGTACTTC
abundance: .; j_gene: TRBJ2-7; d_gene: TRBD1; v_gene: TRBV14; CDR3aa: CASSPTGARNEQYF; CDR3nt: TGTGCCAGCAGCCCGACAGGGGCAAGGAACGAGCAGTACTTC
abundance: .; j_gene: TRBJ1-6; d_gene: .; v_gene: TRBV27; CDR3aa: CASSPTGIPLYNSPLHF; CDR3nt: TGTGCCAGCAGCCCTACAGGGATCCCTCTCTATAATTCACCCCTCCACTTT
abundance: .; j_gene: TRBJ2-7; d_gene: .; v_gene: TRBV10-3; CDR3aa: CAIKSDRSAGEQYF; CDR3nt: TGTGCCATCAAGAGCGACAGGTCGGCTGGGGAGCAGTACTTC
abundance: .; j_gene: TRBJ2-2; d_gene: TRBD1; v_gene: TRBV5-5; CDR3aa: CASSFWDRANTGELFF; CDR3nt: TGTGCCAGCAGCTTTTGGGACAGGGCAAACACCGGGGAGCTGTTTTTT
abundance: .; j_gene: TRBJ2-1; d_gene: TRBD2; v_gene: TRBV4-1; CDR3aa: CASSQGGLATDNEQFF; CDR3nt: TGCGCCAGCAGCCAAGGGGGACTAGCGACAGATAATGAGCAGTTCTTC